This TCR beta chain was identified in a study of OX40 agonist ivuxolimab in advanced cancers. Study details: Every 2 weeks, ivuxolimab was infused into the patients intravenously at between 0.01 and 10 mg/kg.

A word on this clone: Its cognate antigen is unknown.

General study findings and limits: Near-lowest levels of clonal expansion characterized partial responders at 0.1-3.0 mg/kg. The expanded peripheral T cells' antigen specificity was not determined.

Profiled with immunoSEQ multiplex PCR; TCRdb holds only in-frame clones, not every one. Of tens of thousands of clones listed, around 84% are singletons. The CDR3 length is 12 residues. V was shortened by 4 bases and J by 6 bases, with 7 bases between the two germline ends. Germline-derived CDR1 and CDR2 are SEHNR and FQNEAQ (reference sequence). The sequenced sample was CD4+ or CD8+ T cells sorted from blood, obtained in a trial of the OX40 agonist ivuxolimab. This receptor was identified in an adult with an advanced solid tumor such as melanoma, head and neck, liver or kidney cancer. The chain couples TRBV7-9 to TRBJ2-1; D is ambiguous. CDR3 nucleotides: TGTGCCAGCAGCTCCCGTCTCAATGAGCAGTTCTTC. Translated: CASSSRLNEQFF.